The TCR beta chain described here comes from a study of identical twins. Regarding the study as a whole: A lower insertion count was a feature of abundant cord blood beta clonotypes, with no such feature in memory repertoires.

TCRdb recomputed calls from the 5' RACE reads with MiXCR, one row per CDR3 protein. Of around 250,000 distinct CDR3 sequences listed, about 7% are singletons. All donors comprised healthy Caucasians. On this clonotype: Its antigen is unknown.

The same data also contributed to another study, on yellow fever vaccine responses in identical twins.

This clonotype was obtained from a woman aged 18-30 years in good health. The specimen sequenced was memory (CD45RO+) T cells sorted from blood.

The CDR3 loop reads CASSHIPSGRAYEQYF. CDR3 coding DNA: TGTGCCAGCAGCCATATACCTAGCGGGAGGGCCTACGAGCAGTACTTC. The rearrangement links TRBV3-1 to TRBJ2-7, with 12 bases fitting TRBD2. This CDR3 is 16 amino acids long. Germline V gives CDR1 LGHDT, CDR2 YNNKEL (reference sequence). With 3 bases clipped from V and 2 bases from J, the junction kept 5 bases outside the gene matches.